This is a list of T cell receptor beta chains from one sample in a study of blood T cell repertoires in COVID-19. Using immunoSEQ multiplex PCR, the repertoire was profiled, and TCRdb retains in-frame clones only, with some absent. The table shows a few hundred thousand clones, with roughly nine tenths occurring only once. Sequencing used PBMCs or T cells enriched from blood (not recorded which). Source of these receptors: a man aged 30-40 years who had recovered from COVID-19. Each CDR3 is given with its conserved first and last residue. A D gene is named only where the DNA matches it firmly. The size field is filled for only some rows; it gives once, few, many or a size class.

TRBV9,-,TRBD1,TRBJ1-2,TGTGCCAGCAGTGGAGGGACAGCCTATGGCTACACCTTC,CASSGGTAYGYTF
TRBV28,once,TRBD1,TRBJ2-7,TGTGCCAGCAGGGACAGGGGCCGTACCTACGAGCAGTACTTC,CASRDRGRTYEQYF
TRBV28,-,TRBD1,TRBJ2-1,TGTGCCAGCAGTGATCCCGGGACAGGGGGTTACAATGAGCAGTTCTTC,CASSDPGTGGYNEQFF
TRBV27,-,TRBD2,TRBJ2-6,TGTGCCAGCAGAAGACTAGCGGGTTCGGGTGGGGCCAACGTCCTGACTTTC,CASRRLAGSGGANVLTF
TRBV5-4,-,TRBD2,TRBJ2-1,TGTGCCAGCAGCTTGGGGACTAGCGGCTCCTACAATGAGCAGTTCTTC,CASSLGTSGSYNEQFF
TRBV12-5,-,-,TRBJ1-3,TGTGCTAGTGGTTTGTCGACTTTCTCTGGAAACACCATATATTTT,CASGLSTFSGNTIYF
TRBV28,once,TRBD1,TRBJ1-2,TGTGCCAGCAGTGAAAGACAGGGAGTCGGCTACACCTTC,CASSERQGVGYTF
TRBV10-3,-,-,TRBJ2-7,TGTGCCATCTCTGTTAACTCCTACGAGCAGTACTTC,CAISVNSYEQYF
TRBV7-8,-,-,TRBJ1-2,TGTGCCAGCAGCTACGGACACCAAGCTAACTATGGCTACACCTTC,CASSYGHQANYGYTF
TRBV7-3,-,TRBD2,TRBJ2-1,TGTGCCAGCAGCCTGACTAGCGGGAGCTTCGATGAGCAGTTCTTC,CASSLTSGSFDEQFF
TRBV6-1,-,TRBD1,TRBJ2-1,TGTGCCAGCAGTGAGGGACAGAGCTCCTACAATGAGCAGTTCTTC,CASSEGQSSYNEQFF
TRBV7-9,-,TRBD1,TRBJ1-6,TGTGCCAGCAGCTTAGGGGACAGGGAAAATTCACCCCTCCACTTT,CASSLGDRENSPLHF
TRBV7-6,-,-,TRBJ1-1,TGTGCCAGCAGCCCACAGTTGGACAATGAAGCTTTCTTT,CASSPQLDNEAFF
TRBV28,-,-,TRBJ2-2,TGTGCCAGCGGGACTGTGGGGAGGGGGGAGCTGTTTTTT,CASGTVGRGELFF
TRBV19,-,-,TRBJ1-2,TGTGCCAGTAGTATAGGGTTTGGTCAGGCGGGCTACACCTTC,CASSIGFGQAGYTF
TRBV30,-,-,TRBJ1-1,TGTGCCTGGAGATTGTTACCGGGGACTGAAGCTTTCTTT,CAWRLLPGTEAFF
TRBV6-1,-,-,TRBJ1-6,TGTGCCAGCAGTGAGCAGGACATCGGCCGATCACCCCTCCACTTT,CASSEQDIGRSPLHF
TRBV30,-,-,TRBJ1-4,TGTGCCTGGAGCGGATGGAGGGGCAGTAATGAAAAACTGTTTTTT,CAWSGWRGSNEKLFF
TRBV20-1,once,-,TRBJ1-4,TGCAGTGCCAGTCAGGGAATTAATGAAAAACTGTTTTTT,CSASQGINEKLFF
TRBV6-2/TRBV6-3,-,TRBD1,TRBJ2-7,TGTGCCAGCAGTTACTCTACAGGGGTCTACGAGCAGTACTTC,CASSYSTGVYEQYF
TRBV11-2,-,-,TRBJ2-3,TGTGCCACCTCCGGACTACCTTATGCAGATACGCAGTATTTT,CATSGLPYADTQYF
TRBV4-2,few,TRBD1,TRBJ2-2,TGTGCCAGCAGCCAAGACCGGACAGGGAACACCGGGGAGCTGTTTTTT,CASSQDRTGNTGELFF
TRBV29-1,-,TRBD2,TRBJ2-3,TGCAGCGTTAGACTAGCAATTATGGCAGATACGCAGTATTTT,CSVRLAIMADTQYF
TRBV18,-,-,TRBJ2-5,TGTGCCAGCTCACCACCGACAGAGAAAGAGACCCAGTACTTC,CASSPPTEKETQYF
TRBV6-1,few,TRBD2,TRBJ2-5,TGTGCCAGCAGTGAAGCCTATAAGCGGGGGACCCAGTACTTC,CASSEAYKRGTQYF
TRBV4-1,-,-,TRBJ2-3,TGCGCCAGCAGCCAAGAGAAGCCACTGGTCGGGAGCCCCTATACGCAGTATTTT,CASSQEKPLVGSPYTQYF
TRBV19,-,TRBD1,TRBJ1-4,TGTGCCAGTAGCCAACCGGGACAGGGGAATGAAAAACTGTTTTTT,CASSQPGQGNEKLFF
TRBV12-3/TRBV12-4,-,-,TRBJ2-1,TGTGCCAGCAGTTTGGGGGGCAATGAGCAGTTCTTC,CASSLGGNEQFF